A single sample gave rise to the 22 T cell receptor beta chains below, sequenced in a study of T-cell reconstitution after alpha-beta-depleted transplantation in children. Using unique molecular identifiers, the investigators prepared the TCRbeta library. TCRdb processed the PCR reads anew with MiXCR; each CDR3 protein has one entry. Of some 840,000 distinct CDR3 sequences in the sample, 16% were seen once. The sequences come from PBMCs, mostly from graft donor cells, collected 360 days after TCRalphabeta/CD19-depleted stem cell transplant. The receptor source for this set is a male patient younger than 18 who had a stem cell transplant for acute lymphoblastic leukemia, so the T cells may come from the graft donor.

V is TRBV25-1 and J is TRBJ2-3, with D perhaps assigned TRBD1 or TRBD2 (5 bases each). The CDR3 sequence is 14 residues long. V lost 3 bases and J 8 bases, leaving 15 bases between the germline ends. Germline CDR1 MGHDK, CDR2 SYGVNS. CDR3 sequence: CASSEPGTTVTQYF. The CDR3 DNA reads TGTGCCAGCAGTGAGCCCGGGACCACGGTTACGCAGTATTTT.

The CDR3 bases are TGTGCCAGCTCCCGCCTGGGGGCAGACCGTCCTATCTACAATGAGCAGTTCTTC. The encoded protein is CASSRLGADRPIYNEQFF. V is TRBV18 and J is TRBJ2-1; D possibly corresponds to TRBD1 (6 bases). Between the trimmed V and J ends, which lost 6 bases and 3 bases, there was a span of 24 bases. Germline CDR1 is KGHSH and CDR2 is LQKENI. The CDR3 has 18 amino acids.

This clonotype was detected a few times. This rearrangement joins TRBV5-1 to TRBJ2-3; 8 bases are a match to TRBD2. Germline V gives CDR1 SGHRS, CDR2 YFSETQ. The CDR3 extends over 17 amino acids. With V trimmed by 5 bases and J by 0 bases, 11 bases remained unmatched. CDR3 in DNA: TGCGCCAGCAGTCCTAGGACTAGCAGCTCGAGCACAGATACGCAGTATTTT. Translating gives CASSPRTSSSSTDTQYF.

This clonotype was detected only a few times. The chain links TRBV20-1 to TRBJ1-1; D gene ambiguous. Per the germline V gene, CDR1 is DFQATT and CDR2 is SNEGSKA (reference sequence). The CDR3 totals 12 residues. V gave up 3 bases and J gave up 6 bases, with 11 bases separating them. The CDR3 protein is CSARGVKSEAFF. The CDR3 DNA reads TGCAGTGCTAGGGGAGTTAAGTCTGAAGCTTTCTTT.

This sequence joins TRBV5-6 and TRBJ2-2; 7 nucleotides line up with TRBD2. Germline V gives CDR1 SGHDT, CDR2 YYEEEE. The CDR3 runs 17 residues. With V trimmed by 5 bases and J by 2 bases, 12 bases remained unmatched. The CDR3, as DNA: TGTGCCAGCAGGAGGACGGAGCGGGGAATTAACACCGGGGAGCTGTTTTTT. This codes for CASRRTERGINTGELFF.

This rearrangement joins TRBV12-3 or TRBV12-4 to TRBJ2-6; 8 bases align to TRBD1. With V trimmed by 7 bases and J by 1 base, 9 bases remained unmatched. This CDR3 comprises 17 residues. CDR3 nucleotide sequence: TGTGCCAGCATTGGACAGGGACCTTTATCTGGGGCCAACGTCCTGACTTTC. As protein: CASIGQGPLSGANVLTF.

This clonotype was observed a few times. The gene calls are TRBV27 and TRBJ1-3; D gene ambiguous. This CDR3 contains 20 residues. CDR1 and CDR2 (germline): MNHEY, SMNVEV (reference sequence). The V end lost 5 bases, the J end lost 0 bases, and 26 bases lay between the germline ends. The CDR3, as DNA: TGTGCCAGCAGTCCGGATCGGCTATCGGCGGTGACGGGCTCTGGAAACACCATATATTTT. Translation gives CASSPDRLSAVTGSGNTIYF.

The rearrangement links TRBV7-9 to TRBJ2-5, with no clear D. Germline V gene lookup returns CDR1 SEHNR and CDR2 FQNEAQ (reference sequence). V was trimmed by 2 bases and J by 3 bases, leaving 13 bases between them. The CDR3 consists of 15 residues. Written as DNA, the CDR3 is TGTGCCAGCAGCTTAAGTTTGTCGTATGAAGAGACCCAGTACTTC. Translated, it gives CASSLSLSYEETQYF.

The chain links TRBV15 to TRBJ1-1; no firm D call. Germline CDR1 reads LNHNV; CDR2 reads YYDKDF (reference sequence). Trimming took 0 bases from V and 3 from J, leaving 8 bases between them. The CDR3 is made up of 14 amino acids. Here the CDR3 DNA reads TGTGCCACCAGCAGAGACCACTACGACACTGAAGCTTTCTTT. Protein sequence: CATSRDHYDTEAFF. Looking up the rest from reference TRBV15 and TRBJ1-1 gives the full variable domain: DAMVIQNPRYQVTQFGKPVTLSCSQTLNHNVMYWYQQKSSQAPKLLFHYYDKDFNNEADTPDNFQSRRPNTSFCFLDIRSPGLGDTAMYLCATSRDHYDTEAFFGQGTRLTVV.

This clonotype occurred a few times. This chain uses TRBV5-1 with TRBJ2-7; 10 bases line up with TRBD2. V lost 1 base to trimming and J lost 0 bases; unmatched junction nucleotides: 10. This CDR3 is 18 amino acids long. Germline CDR1 and CDR2: SGHRS and YFSETQ. CDR3 coding DNA: TGCGCCAGCAGCTTGTATTGGACTAGCGGTTCGAGCTCCTACGAGCAGTACTTC. This encodes CASSLYWTSGSSSYEQYF.

The chain joins TRBV15 to TRBJ2-6; D is ambiguous. CDR3 length: 15 residues. V lost 0 bases, J lost 5 bases, and 8 bases lay in between. CDR1 is LNHNV, CDR2 YYDKDF, per germline (reference sequence). CDR3: CATSRDFARANVLTF. CDR3 in DNA: TGTGCCACCAGCAGAGATTTTGCCCGGGCCAACGTCCTGACTTTC.

The J gene is TRBJ2-5, the V gene TRBV10-3; D call uncertain. The CDR3 has 13 amino acids. Per the germline V gene, CDR1 is ENHRY and CDR2 is SYGVKD. The V and J ends lost 11 bases and 2 bases respectively, with 15 bases between them. This CDR3 is CAAAWSTQETQYF. The DNA for the CDR3 is TGTGCCGCCGCCTGGTCCACACAAGAGACCCAGTACTTC.

This clonotype was counted a few times. The chain is built from TRBV14 and TRBJ1-2; no clear D gene. The CDR3 runs to 13 residues. V was trimmed by 0 bases and J by 3 bases, leaving 5 bases between them. CDR1 is SGHDN and CDR2 is FVKESK in the germline V gene. In nucleotides, the CDR3 is TGTGCCAGCAGCCAAGATCCGTACTATGGCTACACCTTC. Residues: CASSQDPYYGYTF.

In its sample, this clonotype was seen a few times. The chain employs TRBV27 and TRBJ2-7; no clear D gene. There are 13 residues in the CDR3. Germline CDR1 reads MNHEY; CDR2 reads SMNVEV (reference sequence). V dropped 5 bases and J dropped 0 bases, with 8 bases sitting between them. CDR3: CASSPSDSYEQYF. CDR3 DNA: TGTGCCAGCAGTCCGTCGGACTCCTACGAGCAGTACTTC.

The chain uses TRBV25-1 and TRBJ2-1; TRBD2 agrees at 9 bases. V was pared by 7 bases and J by 5 bases, with 12 bases of the junction left unmatched. This CDR3 has 16 amino acids. CDR1 and CDR2 (germline): MGHDK, SYGVNS. CDR3 sequence reads: CASKVSGRHRNNEQFF. The CDR3 DNA is TGTGCCAGCAAGGTGAGCGGGAGGCATAGGAACAATGAGCAGTTCTTC.

This chain uses TRBV12-3 or TRBV12-4 with TRBJ1-5; 9 bases agree with TRBD1. Unmatched junction bases numbered 3, after V lost 3 bases and J lost 6 bases. This CDR3 has 14 residues. CDR3 DNA sequence: TGTGCCAGCAGTTTCGGACAGGGGTTTCAGCCCCAGCATTTT. Translation gives CASSFGQGFQPQHF.

The chain has TRBV27 and TRBJ2-5, with D perhaps TRBD1 or TRBD2 (5 bases each). The germline V gene has CDR1 MNHEY and CDR2 SMNVEV (reference sequence). Trimming cost V 7 bases and J 2 bases, with 11 bases left between them. This CDR3 region has 13 residues. CDR3 sequence: CASIWDGQETQYF. The CDR3 DNA reads as TGTGCCAGCATCTGGGACGGTCAAGAGACCCAGTACTTC.

This clonotype was counted many times. This chain links TRBV5-4 with TRBJ2-3; 10 bases map to TRBD1. V trimming: 0 bases; J trimming: 5 bases; junction bases outside the gene matches: 9. Germline lookup yields CDR1 SGHNT and CDR2 YYREEE (reference sequence). The CDR3 spans 17 residues. The CDR3: CASSLAKGTGVQDTQYF. In nucleotides, the CDR3 is TGTGCCAGCAGCTTGGCCAAAGGGACAGGGGTGCAAGATACGCAGTATTTT.

The CDR3, as DNA: TGTGCCACTTTAGGATCCTACAATGAGCAGTTCTTC. It codes for CATLGSYNEQFF. The V call is TRBV19, the J call TRBJ2-1; D gene ambiguous. The CDR3 is made up of 12 amino acids. V was cut by 10 bases and J by 1 base, with 8 bases left in between. Germline V lookup: CDR1 LNHDA, CDR2 SQIVND (reference sequence).

The sample holds a few counts of this clonotype. This chain connects TRBV5-1 to TRBJ2-5; 8 nucleotides agree with TRBD2. Germline-derived CDR1 and CDR2 are SGHRS and YFSETQ. Trimming took 3 bases from V and 5 from J; bases not matched to a gene: 9. This CDR3 has 15 amino acids. The CDR3 reads CASSYSGTRAETQYF. In DNA, the CDR3 is TGCGCCAGCAGCTACTCCGGGACTAGGGCGGAGACCCAGTACTTC.

The chain combines TRBV3-1 with TRBJ2-5; D is uncertain. Trimming pared 3 bases from V and 3 bases from J, leaving 5 bases between. The CDR3 loop spans 12 amino acids. The V gene's germline CDR1 is LGHDT and CDR2 YNNKEL (reference sequence). For the CDR3, the DNA is TGTGCCAGCAGCCAGTTGAAAGAGACCCAGTACTTC. This encodes CASSQLKETQYF.

This clonotype appeared a few times. V usage is TRBV5-5 and J usage is TRBJ2-7; TRBD2 is a possible D gene (6 bases). Trimming cost V 1 base and J 5 bases, with 16 bases left between them. The CDR3 extends over 15 amino acids. The germline V gene encodes CDR1 SGHKS and CDR2 YYEKEE (reference sequence). The CDR3 sequence: CASSLPYSGADEQYF. The DNA for the CDR3 is TGTGCCAGCAGCTTGCCTTACTCGGGAGCGGACGAGCAGTACTTC.